This record concerns one T cell receptor (beta chain) sequence. Losses at the gene ends were 5 bases for V and 2 bases for J; bases not matched to a gene: 4. The CDR3 has 14 amino acids. Germline lookup yields CDR1 MNHEY and CDR2 SVGAGI. This sample stems from a study of T cell responses to AZD1222 COVID-19 vaccine. Measured with immunoSEQ multiplex PCR; TCRdb has only the in-frame clones, and not every one. The table has about 140,000 clones, about 91% seen once. The sample was peripheral blood, taken on day 0 of AZD1222 vaccination. The rearrangement uses TRBV6-5 and TRBJ2-7; TRBD1 matches 9 bases. This receptor was taken from an adult in good health. The CDR3 DNA is TGTGCCAGCAGTCCGGGACAGGGCACCTACGAGCAGTACTTC. This codes for CASSPGQGTYEQYF.